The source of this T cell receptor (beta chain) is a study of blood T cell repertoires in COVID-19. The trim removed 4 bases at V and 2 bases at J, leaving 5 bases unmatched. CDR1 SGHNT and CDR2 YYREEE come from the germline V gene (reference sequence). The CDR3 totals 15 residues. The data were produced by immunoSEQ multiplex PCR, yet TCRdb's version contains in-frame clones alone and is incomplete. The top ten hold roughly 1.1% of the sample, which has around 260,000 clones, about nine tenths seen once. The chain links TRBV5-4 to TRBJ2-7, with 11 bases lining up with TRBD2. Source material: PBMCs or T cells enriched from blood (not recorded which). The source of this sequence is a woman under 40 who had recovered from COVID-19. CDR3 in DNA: TGTGCCAGCAGCGAAAAGACTAGCGGGGCCTACGAGCAGTACTTC. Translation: CASSEKTSGAYEQYF.